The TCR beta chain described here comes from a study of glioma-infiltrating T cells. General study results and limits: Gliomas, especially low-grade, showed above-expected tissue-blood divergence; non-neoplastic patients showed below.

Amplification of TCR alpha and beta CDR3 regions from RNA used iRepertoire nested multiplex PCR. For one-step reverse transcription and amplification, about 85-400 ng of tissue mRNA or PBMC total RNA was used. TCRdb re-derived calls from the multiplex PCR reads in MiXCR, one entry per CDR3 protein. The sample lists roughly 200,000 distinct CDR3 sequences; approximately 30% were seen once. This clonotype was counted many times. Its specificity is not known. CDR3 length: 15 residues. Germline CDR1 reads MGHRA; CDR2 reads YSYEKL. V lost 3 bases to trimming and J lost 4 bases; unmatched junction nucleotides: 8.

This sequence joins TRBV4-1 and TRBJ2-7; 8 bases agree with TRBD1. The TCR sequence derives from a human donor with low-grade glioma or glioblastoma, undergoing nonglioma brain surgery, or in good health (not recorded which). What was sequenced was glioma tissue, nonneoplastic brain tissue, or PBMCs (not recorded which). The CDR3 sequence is CASSHGQGLGYEQYF. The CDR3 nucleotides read TGCGCCAGCAGCCATGGACAGGGTCTAGGGTACGAGCAGTACTTC.